A single count supports the clone carrying this T cell receptor beta chain. Its antigen is unidentified. These data originate in a study of Ad26.COV2.S vaccination and SARS-CoV-2 variants. Study outcomes and limitations: Considerable breadth of spike-specific CD8+ and CD4+ T cell responses has reportedly been documented following vaccination. Breadth measured for non-spike TCRs was similar across vaccine and placebo recipients.

Described treatment: some 19 received Ad26.COV2.S at low or high dose, single or two shots; about five received placebo; per-sample allocation not given. On day 63 after the first injection, vaccine and placebo recipients gave samples. TCRdb's copy holds only in-frame clones and misses some; the assay was immunoSEQ multiplex PCR. Here the sample spans fewer than 500,000 clones, about 88% being singletons. The receptor was derived from a person aged 18-60 years who received the Ad26.COV2.S COVID-19 vaccine or a placebo. This specimen was peripheral blood, taken in a trial of Ad26.COV2.S vaccine versus placebo.

The CDR3 nucleotides read TGTGCCAGCTCACCGGGTAACGGAGCGGATACGCAGTATTTT. As protein: CASSPGNGADTQYF. This chain connects TRBV18 to TRBJ2-3, with D unresolved. Trimming took off 3 bases at V and 6 bases at J, with 13 bases between the two ends. Germline V lookup: CDR1 KGHSH, CDR2 LQKENI. CDR3 size: 14 residues.